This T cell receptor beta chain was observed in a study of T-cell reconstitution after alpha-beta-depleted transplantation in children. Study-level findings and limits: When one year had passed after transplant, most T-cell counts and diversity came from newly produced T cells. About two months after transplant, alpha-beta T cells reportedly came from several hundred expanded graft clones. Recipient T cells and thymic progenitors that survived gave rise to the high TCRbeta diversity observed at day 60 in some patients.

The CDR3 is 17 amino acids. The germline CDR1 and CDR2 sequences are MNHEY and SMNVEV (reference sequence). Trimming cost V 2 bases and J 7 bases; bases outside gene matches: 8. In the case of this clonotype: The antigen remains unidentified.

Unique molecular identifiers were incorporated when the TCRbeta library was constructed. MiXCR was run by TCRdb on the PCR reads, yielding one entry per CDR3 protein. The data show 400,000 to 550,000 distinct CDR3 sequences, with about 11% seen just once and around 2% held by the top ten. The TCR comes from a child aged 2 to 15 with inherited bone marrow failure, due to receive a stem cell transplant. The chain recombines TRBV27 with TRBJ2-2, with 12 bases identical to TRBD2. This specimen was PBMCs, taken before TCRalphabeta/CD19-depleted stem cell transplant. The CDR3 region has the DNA TGTGCCAGCAGTTTACACGGGACTAGCGGGTTGGTCGGGGAGCTGTTTTTT. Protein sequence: CASSLHGTSGLVGELFF.